These 24 T cell receptor beta chains originate from one sample sequenced in a study of early stage breast cancer tumors. TCRdb's copy holds only in-frame clones and misses some; the assay was immunoSEQ multiplex PCR. The data show 4,500 to 5,500 clones, approximately 64% seen once. Sequenced sample: breast tumor tissue. These receptors all come from a person between 60 and 70 years old with breast cancer.

In its sample, this clone was seen a few times. The genes are TRBV6-1 and TRBJ1-5, with D perhaps TRBD1 (6 bases). V shed 3 bases and J shed 0 bases, with 9 bases lying between them. Looked up from germline, CDR1 is MNHNS and CDR2 is SASEGT. CDR3 length: 15 residues. Here the CDR3 DNA reads TGTGCCAGCAGTGACAAACAGGGTAGCAATCAGCCCCAGCATTTT. This gives the protein CASSDKQGSNQPQHF.

The chain couples TRBV9 to TRBJ2-1; the match to TRBD2 covers 11 bases. Trimming at V came to 0 bases and at J to 1 base, leaving 6 bases not matched to a gene. Germline CDR1 SGDLS, CDR2 YYNGEE. CDR3 size: 18 residues. The CDR3 here is CASSVVGTSGVSYNEQFF. The CDR3 DNA reads as TGTGCCAGCAGCGTAGTGGGGACTAGCGGAGTTTCCTACAATGAGCAGTTCTTC.

CDR3 loop: CAWSVWGDSSNYGYTF. The CDR3 DNA sequence: TGTGCCTGGAGTGTCTGGGGGGACAGTTCTAACTATGGCTACACCTTC. V and J are TRBV30 and TRBJ1-2, with TRBD1 matching 7 bases. The CDR3 totals 16 residues. Germline assignment: CDR1 GTSNPN and CDR2 SVGIG (reference sequence). The J segment lost 0 bases and the V segment lost 0 bases, leaving 7 bases of the junction unmatched.

The chain carries TRBV19 and TRBJ1-1; D gene uncertain. Per the germline V gene, CDR1 is LNHDA and CDR2 is SQIVND (reference sequence). There are 12 residues in the CDR3. The CDR3, as DNA: TGTGCTTCGTCCCAAAGGAGCACTGAAGCTTTCTTT. Its protein product is CASSQRSTEAFF.

The rearrangement links TRBV7-2 to TRBJ2-7; TRBD2 aligns across 7 bases. The germline CDR1 and CDR2 sequences are SGHTA and FQGNSA. The CDR3 runs to 13 residues. The junction had 3 bases not matched to a gene; V was cut back by 1 base and J by 6 bases. The CDR3 loop reads CASSLGPGGEQYF. Written as DNA, the CDR3 is TGTGCCAGCAGCTTAGGTCCGGGGGGCGAGCAGTACTTC.

This clone occurred once. The V call is TRBV2, the J call TRBJ1-2; 8 bases are shared with TRBD1. Germline V gene data show CDR1 as SNHLY and CDR2 as FYNNEI. With 8 bases clipped from V and 4 bases from J, the junction kept 6 bases outside the gene matches. This CDR3 region has 13 residues. CDR3 region: CASPRTGLYGYTF. Here the CDR3 DNA reads TGTGCCAGCCCCCGGACAGGGCTCTATGGCTACACCTTC.

This rearrangement joins TRBV6-6 to TRBJ2-7; D not certain. CDR1 is MNHNY and CDR2 is SVGAGI in the germline V gene (reference sequence). Trimming removed 0 bases from V and 3 bases from J, with 12 bases in between. The CDR3 runs 15 residues. The CDR3 is CASSYSPGDGYEQYF. In DNA, the CDR3 is TGTGCCAGCAGTTACTCCCCAGGTGATGGCTACGAGCAGTACTTC.

The gene calls are TRBV10-3 and TRBJ2-3; 8 bases fit TRBD2. Losses at the gene ends were 9 bases for V and 4 bases for J; bases not matched to a gene: 3. The germline gives CDR1 ENHRY, CDR2 SYGVKD. The CDR3 extends over 12 amino acids. CDR3 sequence: CAINSGADTQYF. As DNA, the CDR3 is TGTGCCATTAATAGCGGGGCAGATACGCAGTATTTT.

This rearrangement joins TRBV6-1 to TRBJ2-7, with a weak D call TRBD2 (5 bases). Germline CDR1 and CDR2: MNHNS and SASEGT. The CDR3 consists of 13 residues. V lost 6 bases, J lost 1 base, and 10 bases lay in between. The CDR3 DNA follows: TGTGCCAGCAGCGACGGGGTTTCCTACGAGCAGTACTTC. This gives the protein CASSDGVSYEQYF.

In this sample, this clone turned up a few times. V gene TRBV19 combines with J gene TRBJ2-2; TRBD2 matches at 7 bases. CDR3 length equals 12 residues. The junction had 7 bases not matched to a gene; V was cut back by 8 bases and J by 10 bases. Germline V lookup: CDR1 LNHDA, CDR2 SQIVND (reference sequence). The CDR3 region is CASLARETELFF. CDR3 nucleotide sequence: TGTGCCAGTTTAGCGCGGGAGACGGAGCTGTTTTTT.

This clone has more than one count but fewer than ten. The rearrangement links TRBV5-1 to TRBJ2-3; maybe TRBD1 (5 bases). CDR1 and CDR2 (germline): SGHRS, YFSETQ. CDR3 size: 14 residues. V was shortened by 0 bases and J by 2 bases, with 7 bases between the two germline ends. Here the CDR3 reads CASSLGQHTDTQYF. CDR3 DNA sequence: TGCGCCAGCAGCTTGGGACAGCACACAGATACGCAGTATTTT.

The rearrangement links TRBV9 to TRBJ2-7, with a tentative D call TRBD1 (6 bases). V was clipped by 0 bases and J by 0 bases, with 10 bases between them. This CDR3 comprises 15 residues. Per germline, CDR1 SGDLS and CDR2 YYNGEE. For the CDR3, the DNA is TGTGCCAGCAGCGTAGAAAAAGGGGGCTCCTACGAGCAGTACTTC. Amino acids: CASSVEKGGSYEQYF.

The rearrangement links TRBV28 to TRBJ1-1, with unresolved D. The V gene's germline CDR1 is MDHEN and CDR2 SYDVKM. The CDR3 length is 14 residues. V was pared by 1 base and J by 4 bases, with 10 bases between. CDR3: CASSLLGLGTEAFF. In DNA, the CDR3 is TGTGCCAGCAGTTTATTGGGGTTAGGCACTGAAGCTTTCTTT.

This clone was seen only a few times. The rearrangement joins TRBV12-5 to TRBJ2-7; D ambiguous. Trimming pared 5 bases from V and 4 bases from J, leaving 9 bases between. Germline V gene data show CDR1 as LGHNT and CDR2 as FRNRAP. CDR3 length equals 12 residues. CDR3 bases: TGTGCTAGTGGTGGTTTAAGGTACGAGCAGTACTTC. Its protein product is CASGGLRYEQYF.

The rearrangement uses TRBV5-6 and TRBJ1-1, with 8 nucleotides matching TRBD1. The CDR3 length is 15 residues. V lost 3 bases, J lost 4 bases, and 8 bases stayed unmatched. Germline V lookup: CDR1 SGHDT, CDR2 YYEEEE. CDR3: CASSYRTGRGTEAFF. CDR3 DNA: TGTGCCAGCAGCTACCGGACAGGGAGGGGCACTGAAGCTTTCTTT.

This clone was counted a few times. This rearrangement joins TRBV5-8 to TRBJ1-5; possibly TRBD1 for D (6 bases). The CDR3 covers 15 residues. V was cut by 0 bases and J by 2 bases, with 9 bases left in between. Per the germline V gene, CDR1 is SGHTS and CDR2 is YDEGEE. The CDR3 region has the DNA TGTGCCAGCAGCTTGGACGGGGGGCGCAATCAGCCCCAGCATTTT. The encoded protein is CASSLDGGRNQPQHF. The whole variable domain, remainder taken from reference TRBV5-8 and TRBJ1-5, is EAGVTQSPTHLIKTRGQQATLRCSPISGHTSVYWYQQALGLGLQFLLWYDEGEERNRGNFPPRFSGRQFPNYSSELNVNALELEDSALYLCASSLDGGRNQPQHFGDGTRLSIL.

The chain couples TRBV7-2 to TRBJ2-2, with D uncertain. This CDR3 has 14 residues. In germline, CDR1 is SGHTA, CDR2 FQGNSA. Trimming shortened V by 2 bases and J by 7 bases, and 11 bases separated the two germline ends. This CDR3 reads CASSLKTTGGELFF. CDR3 nucleotide sequence: TGTGCCAGCAGCTTAAAGACGACGGGCGGGGAGCTGTTTTTT.

The rearrangement uses TRBV10-1 and TRBJ2-1; D is unresolved. CDR1 and CDR2 (germline): WNHNN, SYGVQD (reference sequence). The V end was cut by 0 bases, the J end by 10 bases, with 13 bases between. This CDR3 has 14 amino acids. CDR3 loop: CASSESRPPREQFF. The CDR3 bases are TGCGCCAGCAGTGAGTCGAGACCCCCCAGGGAGCAGTTCTTC.

This chain connects TRBV7-2 to TRBJ2-2, with TRBD1 as a possible D gene (6 bases). There are 17 residues in the CDR3. Germline lookup yields CDR1 SGHTA and CDR2 FQGNSA. The germline V and J ends were trimmed by 1 base and 5 bases, with 17 bases remaining between them. As DNA, the CDR3 is TGTGCCAGCAGCTTAGGATTACAGGGCGCGAGTACCGGGGAGCTGTTTTTT. As protein: CASSLGLQGASTGELFF.

This clone appeared a few times. V is TRBV9 and J is TRBJ1-3; D remains unclear. The CDR3 runs to 13 residues. V was clipped by 4 bases and J by 4 bases, with 9 bases between them. Per the germline V gene, CDR1 is SGDLS and CDR2 is YYNGEE. The CDR3 sequence: CASSQDKGNTIYF. CDR3 coding DNA: TGTGCCAGCAGCCAAGATAAAGGAAACACCATATATTTT.

This clone has only a few counts. DNA of the CDR3: TGTGCCAGCAGCCTACCCGGGGGAAACACCATATATTTT. It is translated as CASSLPGGNTIYF. This rearrangement joins TRBV13 to TRBJ1-3; D remains unclear. This CDR3 has 13 residues. The V end was cut by 5 bases, the J end by 4 bases, with 9 bases between. Germline V gene sequence: CDR1 PRHDT, CDR2 FYEKMQ (reference sequence).

This chain links TRBV18 with TRBJ1-3; D possibly corresponds to TRBD1 (6 bases). There are 16 residues in the CDR3. CDR1 KGHSH and CDR2 LQKENI come from the germline V gene. V lost 1 base to trimming and J lost 0 bases, with 10 bases between them. In DNA, the CDR3 is TGTGCCAGCTCACCACGACAGGCCCTCTCTGGAAACACCATATATTTT. It yields the protein CASSPRQALSGNTIYF.

This chain uses TRBV27 with TRBJ1-2; D ambiguous. CDR3 length equals 13 residues. Germline V lookup: CDR1 MNHEY, CDR2 SMNVEV (reference sequence). V was trimmed by 2 bases and J by 7 bases, leaving 11 bases between them. The CDR3 loop is CASSLGLNFGYTF. The CDR3 coding sequence is TGTGCCAGCAGTTTAGGTCTGAATTTTGGCTACACCTTC.

The chain combines TRBV9 with TRBJ1-2; D might be TRBD1 (5 bases). V dropped 3 bases and J dropped 4 bases, with 13 bases sitting between them. The CDR3 consists of 14 residues. The V gene's germline CDR1 is SGDLS and CDR2 YYNGEE. CDR3 protein: CASSAGGGAYGYTF. The DNA of the CDR3 is TGTGCCAGCAGCGCAGGCGGGGGAGCCTATGGCTACACCTTC. Based on the CDR3 plus reference TRBV9 and TRBJ1-2, the full variable domain is DSGVTQTPKHLITATGQRVTLRCSPRSGDLSVYWYQQSLDQGLQFLIQYYNGEERAKGNILERFSAQQFPDLHSELNLSSLELGDSALYFCASSAGGGAYGYTFGSGTRLTVV.